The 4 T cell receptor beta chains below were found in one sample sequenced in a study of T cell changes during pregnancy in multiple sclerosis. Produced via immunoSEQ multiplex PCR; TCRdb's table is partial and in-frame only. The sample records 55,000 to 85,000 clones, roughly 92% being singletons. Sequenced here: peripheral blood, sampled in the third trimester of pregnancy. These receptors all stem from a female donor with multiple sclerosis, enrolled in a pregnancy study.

The CDR3 loop reads CASSWGQGRRELFF. The DNA of the CDR3 is TGTGCCAGCAGCTGGGGACAGGGGAGAAGGGAGCTGTTTTTT. The V call is TRBV5-6, the J call TRBJ2-2, with 10 bases identical to TRBD1. The CDR3 is 14 residues long. Germline V gene data show CDR1 as SGHDT and CDR2 as YYEEEE. V gave up 3 bases and J gave up 9 bases; unmatched junction bases: 5.

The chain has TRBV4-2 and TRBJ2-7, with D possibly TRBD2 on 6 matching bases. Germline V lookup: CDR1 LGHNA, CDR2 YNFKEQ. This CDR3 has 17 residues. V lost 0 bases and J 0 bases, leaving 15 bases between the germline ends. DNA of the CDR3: TGTGCCAGCAGCCAAGAGATTACTAGCTCTCTCTCCTACGAGCAGTACTTC. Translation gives CASSQEITSSLSYEQYF.

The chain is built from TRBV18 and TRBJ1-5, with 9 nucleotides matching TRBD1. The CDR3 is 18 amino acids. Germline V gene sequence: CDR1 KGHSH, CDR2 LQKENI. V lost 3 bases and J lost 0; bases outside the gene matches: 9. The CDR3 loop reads CASSPRGQGRISNQPQHF. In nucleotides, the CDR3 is TGTGCCAGCTCACCCCGAGGACAGGGGCGTATTAGCAATCAGCCCCAGCATTTT.

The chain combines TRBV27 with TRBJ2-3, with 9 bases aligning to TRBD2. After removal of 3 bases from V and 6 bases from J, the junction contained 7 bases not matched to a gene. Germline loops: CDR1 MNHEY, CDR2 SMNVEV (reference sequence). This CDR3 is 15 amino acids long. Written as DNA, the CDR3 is TGTGCCAGCAGTTTCGTGCGGGAGGGTCCCGATACGCAGTATTTT. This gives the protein CASSFVREGPDTQYF.